The source of this TCR beta chain is a study of spatial heterogeneity in lung cancer (dated by TCRdb to about 2019). About the full investigation: Beta-chain transcripts were consistently detected in greater numbers than alpha-chain transcripts, which likely reflects a higher abundance of beta-chain transcripts. TCR repertoire features were related to nonsynonymous mutation counts determined by whole-exome sequencing of tumor tissue. In the raw uncorrected reads, each unique combination of TCR and UMI appeared more than ten times on average. In tumor regions, TCR transcript counts showed a strong correlation with a T cell transcriptional module score derived from matched bulk RNA-seq. The study quantitatively compared TCR alpha and beta repertoires across multiple tumor regions, matched nontumor lung and blood in non-small cell lung cancer. At surgery, hundreds of tumor regions, around 65 matched nontumor lung samples and some 54 PBMC samples were TCR-sequenced for both alpha and beta chains.

From a lookup of the germline V gene, CDR1 and CDR2 are MDHEN and SYDVKM. From the cysteine through the phenylalanine, the CDR3 covers 15 amino acids. The CDR3 DNA has 45 bases and is translated from base 1. Deletion took 4 bases off V and 6 bases off J, with a span of 18 bases between the germline ends. Library preparation used 5' RACE. The instrument was a NextSeq 500. To allow correction of PCR and sequencing errors, the TCR library protocol tagged every TCR cDNA molecule with a unique molecular identifier. The authors processed their data as follows. Decombinator tools were used for TCR identification, UMI-based error correction and CDR3 extraction. Expanded TCRs were defined as those above a frequency of 2 per 1,000, corresponding to the top 1% of the tumor frequency distribution. Expanded tumor TCRs statistically deemed absent (corrected P<0.05) from at least one tumor region were classed as regional, and all other expanded tumor TCRs were classed as ubiquitous. Renyi diversity was computed with the R vegan package after each repertoire had been subsampled 100 times to 5,000 TCRs. CDR3 similarity networks were constructed using string-kernel similarity of amino acid triplets, with links drawn between CDR3s whose pairwise similarity was above 0.82. Using fastp trimming at Q25 and MiXCR clonotype assembly, TCRdb reanalyzed the public sequencing data and kept in-frame beta chains. Here each entry gathers all rows of one CDR3 protein and keeps the most common genes and DNA. TCRdb assigned the V and J calls; the authors' analysis was not used. The sample profile shows around 13,000 distinct CDR3 sequences; around 6.6% of them were found once. Together, the top ten hold roughly 3% of the sample.

Explained via the paper, the time point label denotes: sample taken at primary tumor resection. The donors were 65 to 90 patients from the lung TRACERx cohort who had early-stage, untreated non-small cell lung cancer. Without any cell sorting, TCR sequencing was performed on whole RNA extracted either from tumor and nontumor lung tissue or from cryopreserved PBMC samples. Only patients for whom sufficient RNA was available from at least two tumor regions were selected for TCR sequencing. Before being selected, tumor and adjacent nontumor lung specimens were reviewed by a lung pathologist. As concerns this clonotype: Its antigen has not been determined. The input lacks base qualities; no much larger clone sits a single base away.

Beyond this particular receptor, the publication reports: The number of expanded intratumoral alpha and beta TCRs correlated with the tumor nonsynonymous mutation count. TCR-seq was estimated to cover only approximately 6.6% of tumor T cells for alpha chains and 13% for beta chains. Additional single-cell paired TCR alpha and beta sequencing was considered necessary to confirm, at a functional level, the hypothesis that regional TCRs recognize regional mutations. The count of ubiquitous expanded TCRs correlated with the count of ubiquitous nonsynonymous mutations, and the count of regional expanded TCRs correlated with the count of regional nonsynonymous mutations.

The V and J segments used are TRBV28 and TRBJ2-5; the D gene could be TRBD1 or TRBD2, each one agreeing over 5 bases. The clonotype was recovered from a female donor with early-stage non-small cell lung cancer. Material: lung tumor tissue, obtained at surgery. Here is the DNA: TGTGCCAGCAGTTGGGCAGAGGGGAGTGGCAAGACCCAGTACTTC. Translated, this gives CASSWAEGSGKTQYF.